This T cell receptor (beta chain) was obtained from a study of blood T cell repertoires in COVID-19. Study in general: The study drew acute and convalescent COVID-19 samples from the United States, Italy and Spain. The cDNA or gDNA used as material had been derived from T cells, B-cell-depleted T cells, or PBMCs.

Methods used by the authors: Amplification with reference gene primers provided the estimates of nucleated cell counts. Only in-frame clones appear in the TCRdb table, and some are missing; sequencing was by immunoSEQ multiplex PCR. D and trimming were read from the DNA, whereas the V and J calls and clone size are those reported in that table. Among about 210,000 clones listed, roughly four fifths were seen once. To note about this clone: Other DNA sequences from this sample encode an identical CDR3 as well.

Deletions cut 5 bases from V and 2 bases from J, with 9 bases between. The CDR3 contains 13 residues. The source is a woman aged 40 to 50 with acute or convalescent COVID-19. The genes are TRBV12-3 or TRBV12-4 and TRBJ1-1; D perhaps matches TRBD1 (5 bases). The material sequenced was peripheral blood. The CDR3 is CASSRQGNTEAFF. The CDR3 bases are TGTGCCAGCAGTCGCCAGGGAAACACTGAAGCTTTCTTT.